The rows below give T cell receptor beta chains drawn from one sample of a study of T cell responses to AZD1222 COVID-19 vaccine. Clones were sequenced by immunoSEQ multiplex PCR, and TCRdb holds only the in-frame ones, with some missing. This repertoire shows some 150,000 clones, about nine tenths found once; its top ten account for 3% to 3.5%. The material sequenced was peripheral blood, taken 28 days after the second AZD1222 dose. The receptors come from an adult who received the AZD1222 COVID-19 vaccine. Each CDR3 is given with its conserved first and last residue. The order of the fields is V gene, D gene, J gene, clone size, CDR3 DNA, CDR3 protein. A D gene is named only where the DNA matches it firmly. Size is stated for part of the rows, as once, few or many counts, or as a class when the clone is expanded.

v_call: TRBV4-1; d_call: NA; j_call: TRBJ2-7; clone_size: NA; cdr3_nt: TGCGCCAGCAGCCAAGACATATCCCTCCCTTACGAGCAGTACTTC; cdr3_aa: CASSQDISLPYEQYF
v_call: TRBV30; d_call: TRBD1; j_call: TRBJ1-5; clone_size: NA; cdr3_nt: TGTGCCTGGAGTTCATTCTCTAGGGGGCTTAATCAGCCCCAGCATTTT; cdr3_aa: CAWSSFSRGLNQPQHF
v_call: TRBV19; d_call: NA; j_call: TRBJ1-1; clone_size: few; cdr3_nt: TGTGCCAGTAGTTCCGACCCAGGGATCACTGAAGCTTTCTTT; cdr3_aa: CASSSDPGITEAFF
v_call: TRBV5-1; d_call: NA; j_call: TRBJ2-3; clone_size: NA; cdr3_nt: TGCGCCAGCAGCTGGAATAGACAGGGCGGGGCAGATACGCAGTATTTT; cdr3_aa: CASSWNRQGGADTQYF
v_call: TRBV27; d_call: NA; j_call: TRBJ1-2; clone_size: NA; cdr3_nt: TGTGCCAGCAGTTTATCTCCAAGGGTCGGCTACACCTTC; cdr3_aa: CASSLSPRVGYTF
v_call: TRBV21-1; d_call: NA; j_call: TRBJ2-1; clone_size: NA; cdr3_nt: TGTGCCAGCAGCAAACTTGATTTCGGACAGGGAAGGGCCGGTGGCTCCTACAATGAGCAGTTCTTC; cdr3_aa: CASSKLDFGQGRAGGSYNEQFF
v_call: TRBV7-9; d_call: NA; j_call: TRBJ2-7; clone_size: NA; cdr3_nt: TGTGCCAGCAGCTTCGGGAACGAGCAGTACTTC; cdr3_aa: CASSFGNEQYF
v_call: TRBV5-4; d_call: NA; j_call: TRBJ2-1; clone_size: NA; cdr3_nt: TGTGCCAGCAGCTTGTATGGGCCTTACAATGAGCAGTTCTTC; cdr3_aa: CASSLYGPYNEQFF
v_call: TRBV7-6; d_call: NA; j_call: TRBJ2-1; clone_size: NA; cdr3_nt: TGTGCCAGCAGCTTAATCCTAGACTCGGGGGTCGATGAGCAGTTCTTC; cdr3_aa: CASSLILDSGVDEQFF
v_call: TRBV25-1; d_call: NA; j_call: TRBJ2-1; clone_size: NA; cdr3_nt: TGTGCCAGCAGTGGGGGGGCCCAGCGCTCCTACAATGAGCAGTTCTTC; cdr3_aa: CASSGGAQRSYNEQFF
v_call: TRBV7-2; d_call: NA; j_call: TRBJ1-2; clone_size: NA; cdr3_nt: TGTGCCAGCAGCCAGGACAGTAATTTTTATGGCTACACCTTC; cdr3_aa: CASSQDSNFYGYTF
v_call: TRBV28; d_call: NA; j_call: TRBJ1-1; clone_size: NA; cdr3_nt: TGTGCCAGCGGGGCACTCGATCTTCCTTTCTTT; cdr3_aa: CASGALDLPFF
v_call: TRBV2; d_call: NA; j_call: TRBJ2-7; clone_size: few; cdr3_nt: TGTGCCAGCACCCCGTATATAGCGTACGAGCAGTACTTC; cdr3_aa: CASTPYIAYEQYF
v_call: TRBV3-1/TRBV3-2; d_call: NA; j_call: TRBJ2-7; clone_size: NA; cdr3_nt: TGTGCCAGCAGCCAAAGACAGGCCATCTCCTACGAGCAGTACTTC; cdr3_aa: CASSQRQAISYEQYF